This T cell receptor beta chain came from a study of blood T cell repertoires in COVID-19 (dated by TCRdb to the early 2020s). Study-level background: Samples covering the acute and convalescent phases of COVID-19 were provided by collaborators in the United States, Italy and Spain. Nearly every sample came with metadata listing a de-identified subject ID, COVID-19 status, age in years and sex. Samples came from the ongoing ImmuneRACE study (first 160 participants) plus 1,254 subjects from 6 global collaborators. The prospective study material was composed of cDNA or gDNA derived from T cells, B-cell-depleted T cells, or PBMCs. Where available, HLA class I and class II types were taken from metadata supplied by the sample provider and were not determined by assay-based typing. The repertoires were released in a freely available public database meant as a resource for research on the immune response to SARS-CoV-2. Subjects who had been exposed to COVID-19, were actively infected with it, or had recovered from it provided the deeply sampled blood TCRbeta repertoires that made up the dataset. Results and caveats for the whole study, not just this receptor: Clinical and demographic metadata were provided uncurated, with the amount varying by source and participant.

TCRbeta CDR3 regions were amplified from genomic DNA using the immunoSEQ Assay, a bias-controlled multiplex PCR. As for how the authors treated the data: The number of nucleated cells in each sample was estimated from the amplification of reference gene primers within the assay. To quantify the absolute abundance of each unique TCRbeta CDR3 rearrangement, sequence reads were collapsed and filtered. For each sample, productive Simpson clonality was calculated as the square root of Simpson's diversity index across productive rearrangements. The source is immuneACCESS, and TCRdb retained only in-frame sequences with V and J called. Part of the clones is not carried over; for the studies checked, unresolved V genes explain less than half of this, and the remainder is unexplained. Clone size and V and J calls were adopted from that table, with D and trimming inferred from the DNA. This sample lists about 80,000 clones; about 91% were detected once. The ten largest clones represent approximately 6.8% of the sample.

To note about this clone: Its antigen is unknown. No quality values exist for individual bases; no much larger clone is one base distant.

The collaborating institutions used their own protocols to collect whole blood in K2EDTA tubes. For TCRbeta analysis, collaborators shipped samples as frozen whole blood, isolated PBMCs, or DNA extracted from either of those sample types. The receptor was isolated from an elderly woman with acute or convalescent COVID-19. What was sequenced was peripheral blood.

The bases are TGCGCCAGCAGCCAGGCCCCGGGACAGACTAATTCACCCCTCCACTTT. This sequence encodes CASSQAPGQTNSPLHF. This chain is built from TRBV4-1 and TRBJ1-6, with 7 middle bases fitting TRBD1. From V the trimming removes 3 bases and from J it removes 6 bases, while the gene matches leave 8 bases of the junction unaccounted for. CDR1 and CDR2 (MGHRA, YSYEKL) derive from the germline V gene. Including cysteine and phenylalanine, the CDR3 has 16 amino acids. This entry keeps only the CDR3 DNA: 48 bases, framed from base 1.